Reported below is one T cell receptor beta chain. This clone was seen just once. The antigen it binds to is not known. No per-base quality is available; no much larger clone lies one base away. TCRbeta CDR3 regions were amplified from genomic DNA using the immunoSEQ Assay, a bias-controlled multiplex PCR. Turning to the authors' computational methods: The number of nucleated cells in each sample was estimated by amplification of reference gene primers within the assay. To quantify the absolute abundance of each unique TCRbeta CDR3 rearrangement, sequence reads were collapsed and filtered. For each sample, productive Simpson clonality was calculated by taking the square root of Simpson's diversity index across productive rearrangements. TCRdb obtained this table from immuneACCESS and retained in-frame rearrangements with V and J assigned. These tables miss some clones; where compared with another copy, unresolved V genes account for less than half of the shortfall, and the remainder is unexplained. Clonal size and the V and J genes are those of that table, whereas D and trimming came from the DNA. The sample data list roughly 260,000 clones, and 85% to 95% of these were observed just once. 1.5% to 2% of the sample is held by the ten biggest clonotypes.

Enrolling through a virtual design, the prospective study's participants ranged in age from roughly 18 to 95 years and lived across 24 United States geographic areas. In the prospective study, participants were assigned to cohorts based on the clinical history participants reported in a screening survey and a study questionnaire. Recovered participants in ImmuneRACE Cohort 3 were defined by two consecutive negative NP/OP PCR tests, clearance by a healthcare professional, or resolution of symptoms. In the prospective study, whole blood, serum and a nasopharyngeal or oropharyngeal swab were collected from each participant by mobile phlebotomists. Participants in the prospective study had the option to provide additional blood draws and questionnaires over a 2-month period. Before DNA extraction, prospective study blood samples were shipped either frozen or at room temperature. The CDR3 runs 14 amino acids, cysteine and phenylalanine included. Of all the DNA, just the CDR3 is kept, 42 bases in frame from base 1. The V and J ends are trimmed by 4 bases and 1 base, leaving 9 bases between them. The germline V gene yields KGHDR for CDR1 and SFDVKD for CDR2.

The sample comes from a study of blood T cell repertoires in COVID-19 (dated by TCRdb to about 2020). Regarding the research as a whole: Samples covering the acute and convalescent phases of COVID-19 were provided by collaborators in the United States, Italy and Spain. The prospective study material was composed of cDNA or gDNA derived from T cells, B-cell-depleted T cells, or PBMCs. Subjects who had been exposed to COVID-19, were actively infected with it, or had recovered from it provided the deeply sampled blood TCRbeta repertoires that made up the dataset. A freely available public database, intended as a resource for researchers studying the immune response to SARS-CoV-2, is where the repertoires were released. Samples came from the ongoing ImmuneRACE study (first 160 participants) plus 1,254 subjects from 6 global collaborators. A de-identified subject ID, COVID-19 status, age in years and sex were almost always included in the sample metadata. Where available, HLA class I and class II types were taken from metadata supplied by the sample provider and were not determined by assay-based typing.

Overall study results and their limits: How much clinical and demographic metadata was included differed by source and by participant, and the metadata was provided uncurated.

The sequenced sample was PBMCs or T cells enriched from blood (not recorded which). This receptor was taken from a woman between 18 and 30 years old who had recovered from COVID-19. The chain couples TRBV24-1 to TRBJ1-2; confidence is insufficient to name the D gene. Here the CDR3 is given as CATSETEYNYGYTF. The bases read TGTGCCACCAGTGAAACAGAATATAACTATGGCTACACCTTC.